This T cell receptor beta chain derives from a study of cytomegalovirus exposure and HLA in healthy donors. Study information: A previous analysis identified about 110 million unique TCR beta sequences derived from some 200 million T cells.

The V segment lost 6 bases and the J segment 2 bases; nucleotides outside the gene matches: 9. The CDR3 runs 16 residues. Germline V gene lookup returns CDR1 MNHNY and CDR2 SVGAGI (reference sequence). PCR primers comprised 60 Vbeta and 13 Jbeta primers. Only in-frame clones appear in the TCRdb table, and some are missing; sequencing was by immunoSEQ multiplex PCR. This sample has over 150,000 clones, with about 70% found just once. The study, taken as a whole, reports: Sequencing likely produced, as an artifact, a cluster of highly shared sequence variants. A missense variant in DCLRE1C was later tied to TCR beta V- and J-gene trimming. Cytomegalovirus-associated TCR beta chains were listed, numbering some 180.

Points on this clone: Its specificity is unknown.

This TCR derives from a woman in her forties in good health and CMV-seropositive. The rearrangement links TRBV6-6 to TRBJ2-7; 11 bases match TRBD1. Material: PBMCs. The CDR3 bases are TGTGCCAGCAGCGATCATCGGGACAGGGGGACCTACGAGCAGTACTTC. Encoded protein: CASSDHRDRGTYEQYF.